This TCR beta chain was identified during a study of T-cell reconstitution after alpha-beta-depleted transplantation in children. There are many counts of this clonotype. Unique molecular identifiers featured in how the TCRbeta library was prepared. TCRdb ran MiXCR on the PCR reads and lists one entry per CDR3 protein. In the table there are 200,000 to 250,000 distinct CDR3 sequences, about a tenth of which are singletons. The germline V gene encodes CDR1 SGHRS and CDR2 YFSETQ. This CDR3 is built from 15 residues. With 2 bases clipped from V and 4 bases from J, the junction kept 7 bases outside the gene matches.

Sequencing was performed on PBMCs, taken before TCRalphabeta/CD19-depleted stem cell transplant. This chain uses TRBV5-1 with TRBJ2-7; 9 nucleotides line up with TRBD1. This receptor was taken from a child less than two years old with acute myeloid leukemia, due to receive a stem cell transplant. The DNA of the CDR3 is TGCGCCAGCAGCTTCGGGACAGGGAGGTCGTACGAGCAGTACTTC. Translating gives CASSFGTGRSYEQYF. The full variable domain, completed using reference TRBV5-1 and TRBJ2-7, is KAGVTQTPRYLIKTRGQQVTLSCSPISGHRSVSWYQQTPGQGLQFLFEYFSETQRNKGNFPGRFSGRQFSNSRSEMNVSTLELGDSALYLCASSFGTGRSYEQYFGPGTRLTVT.